The 7 T cell receptor beta chains below come from one sample, sequenced in a study of beta chain features in type 1 diabetes. Expressed TCRB transcripts were sequenced because the isolated RNA had all been reverse transcribed beforehand. Sequencing was performed with immunoSEQ multiplex PCR; in TCRdb, only in-frame clones are kept and a portion is missing. There are roughly 500,000 clones in the sample; 9.5% to 12% occur only once, and around 0.05% lies in the top ten. The sample taken for sequencing was naive CD4+ T cells from blood. These TCRs come from a woman aged 18-29 years in good health.

The rearrangement joins TRBV30 to TRBJ1-3; D possibly corresponds to TRBD1 (5 bases). With 3 bases removed from V and 6 bases from J, the gap between germline ends came to 18 bases. Germline V gene data show CDR1 as GTSNPN and CDR2 as SVGIG (reference sequence). This CDR3 is 15 amino acids long. The CDR3 DNA follows: TGTGCCTGGAGACCCCCCGCAGGGAGGTTAAACACCATATATTTT. Translated: CAWRPPAGRLNTIYF.

V is TRBV5-4 and J is TRBJ1-2, with D possibly being TRBD1 (5 bases). The CDR3 loop spans 13 amino acids. Looked up from germline, CDR1 is SGHNT and CDR2 is YYREEE (reference sequence). Between the trimmed V and J ends, which lost 4 bases and 7 bases, there was a span of 14 bases. The CDR3 nucleotides are TGTGCCAGCAGCCCATCAGGGCAGGGTGGCTACACCTTC. Protein product: CASSPSGQGGYTF.

This clone was observed a few times. The chain links TRBV9 to TRBJ2-5; D call uncertain. With 0 bases removed from V and 5 bases from J, the gap between germline ends came to 14 bases. Germline CDR1 is SGDLS and CDR2 is YYNGEE. The CDR3 is 15 residues long. Written as DNA, the CDR3 is TGTGCCAGCAGCGTAGCCCCGCCATCCGGGGAGACCCAGTACTTC. Amino acid sequence: CASSVAPPSGETQYF.

This chain connects TRBV10-3 to TRBJ2-5; a possible D gene is TRBD1 (7 bases). CDR3 length: 15 amino acids. The germline gives CDR1 ENHRY, CDR2 SYGVKD. With 6 bases removed from V and 5 bases from J, the gap between germline ends came to 19 bases. The CDR3 nucleotides read TGTGCCATCAGCCCGGGGCAGGGGGGAAAGGAGACCCAGTACTTC. The encoded protein is CAISPGQGGKETQYF.

This sequence joins TRBV25-1 and TRBJ1-2; 7 positions agree with TRBD1. The germline CDR1 and CDR2 sequences are MGHDK and SYGVNS. This CDR3 region has 13 residues. Trimming at V came to 0 bases and at J to 8 bases, leaving 3 bases not matched to a gene. The CDR3 region has the DNA TGTGCCAGCAGTGAATACGACAGGGTGGGCTACACCTTC. It is translated as CASSEYDRVGYTF.

This clone was recorded a few times. Written as DNA, the CDR3 is TGTGCCAGCAGCGTTGCCCCTCTCGCCAGCGAGCAGTACTTC. Translating gives CASSVAPLASEQYF. The chain couples TRBV9 to TRBJ2-7; D gene uncertain. The germline V gene has CDR1 SGDLS and CDR2 YYNGEE. The ends were cut back, 2 bases at V and 6 bases at J, with 15 bases in the middle. The CDR3 totals 14 residues.

Note on this clone: Different DNA sequences within this sample yield the same CDR3. In DNA form, the CDR3 reads TGTGCCAGCAGCCCCAGGGGGTCTGGGGCCAACGTCCTGACTTTC. As protein: CASSPRGSGANVLTF. V gene TRBV7-9 combines with J gene TRBJ2-6; 7 bases are shared with TRBD1. The J segment lost 1 base and the V segment lost 5 bases, leaving 2 bases of the junction unmatched. This CDR3 contains 15 residues. Per germline, CDR1 SEHNR and CDR2 FQNEAQ (reference sequence).